The 9 T cell receptor beta chains listed next were all sequenced from one sample in a study of T cell responses to AZD1222 COVID-19 vaccine. Sequencing used immunoSEQ multiplex PCR; TCRdb keeps in-frame clones, though not all of them. The profile covers about 100,000 clones, with around 84% appearing a single time and approximately 1.5% taken by the ten largest. The sample in question was peripheral blood, obtained on day 0 of AZD1222 vaccination. The receptors shown here come from an adult in good health.

The chain carries TRBV28 and TRBJ1-5; 9 nucleotides align to TRBD1. Germline CDR1 MDHEN, CDR2 SYDVKM. CDR3 length: 15 residues. J lost 3 bases, V lost 6 bases, and 6 bases had no gene match. CDR3 sequence: CASSTGQGNNQPQHF. The CDR3 nucleotides are TGTGCCAGCAGCACGGGACAGGGTAACAATCAGCCCCAGCATTTT.

The V call is TRBV27, the J call TRBJ2-1; 13 nucleotides agree with TRBD2. Germline assignment: CDR1 MNHEY and CDR2 SMNVEV (reference sequence). The CDR3 consists of 17 residues. Unmatched junction bases numbered 9, after V lost 6 bases and J lost 4 bases. For the CDR3, the DNA is TGTGCCAGCAGGCCTCGGGGGGGACTAGCGGGGTACAATGAGCAGTTCTTC. This codes for CASRPRGGLAGYNEQFF.

V usage is TRBV28 and J usage is TRBJ1-5, with TRBD1 matching over 8 bases. The V and J ends lost 7 bases and 7 bases, in that order; junction bases with no gene match: 3. The CDR3 totals 12 residues. CDR1 and CDR2 (germline): MDHEN, SYDVKM. For the CDR3, the DNA is TGTGCCAGCAAGACAGGGGAACAGCCCCAGCATTTT. Protein sequence: CASKTGEQPQHF. The full variable domain, completed using reference TRBV28 and TRBJ1-5, is DVKVTQSSRYLVKRTGEKVFLECVQDMDHENMFWYRQDPGLGLRLIYFSYDVKMKEKGDIPEGYSVSREKKERFSLILESASTNQTSMYLCASKTGEQPQHFGDGTRLSIL.

The chain has TRBV28 and TRBJ1-1; 8 bases match TRBD1. Germline values: CDR1 MDHEN, CDR2 SYDVKM. J gave up 6 bases and V 10 bases, and 7 bases lay outside the gene matches. The CDR3 has 12 residues. The CDR3 sequence: CATLTGAAEAFF. The CDR3 nucleotides are TGTGCCACCCTGACAGGGGCTGCTGAAGCTTTCTTT.

This sequence joins TRBV20-1 and TRBJ2-1, with 8 nucleotides matching TRBD2. The CDR3 loop spans 14 amino acids. Trimming removed 3 bases from V and 4 bases from J; junction bases left unmatched: 5. Germline V CDR1 and CDR2: DFQATT, SNEGSKA (reference sequence). The CDR3 is CSASGRGVYNEQFF. The CDR3 DNA is TGCAGTGCTAGTGGGCGGGGGGTATACAATGAGCAGTTCTTC.

The chain combines TRBV7-2 with TRBJ2-7, with D maybe TRBD1 (5 bases). Germline V gene data show CDR1 as SGHTA and CDR2 as FQGNSA. Trimming left V 5 bases short and J 4 bases short, with 15 bases between. The CDR3 is 14 amino acids. CDR3 region: CASSPKDRYYEQYF. DNA of the CDR3: TGTGCCAGCAGCCCAAAAGACAGATATTACGAGCAGTACTTC.

The chain combines TRBV27 with TRBJ1-1, with 10 positions matching TRBD1. V lost 3 bases to trimming and J lost 5 bases; unmatched junction nucleotides: 0. The CDR3 extends over 13 amino acids. Germline CDR1 reads MNHEY; CDR2 reads SMNVEV (reference sequence). Written as DNA, the CDR3 is TGTGCCAGCAGTTTGGACAGGGGGACTGAAGCTTTCTTT. It specifies CASSLDRGTEAFF.

In its sample, this clone was seen once. The genes are TRBV7-6 and TRBJ2-7, with D tentatively TRBD1 or TRBD2 (5 bases each). V was cut by 2 bases and J by 2 bases, with 10 bases left in between. Germline V gene data show CDR1 as SGHVS and CDR2 as FNYEAQ. The CDR3 covers 14 residues. The CDR3 region has the DNA TGTGCCAGCAGCTTATGGATGGGGGCCTACGAGCAGTACTTC. The encoded protein is CASSLWMGAYEQYF.

The chain couples TRBV10-3 to TRBJ1-3; TRBD1 matches at 9 bases. Germline CDR1 reads ENHRY; CDR2 reads SYGVKD. J gave up 4 bases and V 4 bases, and 11 bases lay outside the gene matches. The CDR3 loop spans 17 amino acids. The CDR3 bases are TGTGCCATCAGTGGTCGTCGGACAGGGGACCCCGGAAACACCATATATTTT. Protein: CAISGRRTGDPGNTIYF.